The following is a T cell receptor (beta chain) sequence with its context. This specimen belongs to a study of blood T cell repertoires in COVID-19. Study information: The samples span acute and convalescent COVID-19 from the United States, Italy and Spain. Sources were T cells, B-cell-depleted T cells, or PBMCs; the material itself was cDNA or gDNA.

Per the authors' pipeline: Nucleated cell counts were estimated from reference gene primer amplification. Repertoires were generated with immunoSEQ multiplex PCR, while TCRdb's copy carries only in-frame clones and drops some. That table is the source of V, J and clone size, and D and trimming were worked out from the DNA. The sample includes fewer than 300,000 clones, 80% to 90% seen only once; the top ten take 2% to 3%. Trimming shortened V by 0 bases and J by 5 bases, and 19 bases separated the two germline ends. CDR1 is LNHNV, CDR2 YYDKDF, per germline (reference sequence). This CDR3 comprises 17 residues.

This chain joins TRBV15 and TRBJ1-1, with D possibly being TRBD1 (5 bases). The sequence came from a woman between 50 and 59 years old with acute or convalescent COVID-19. The sample was peripheral blood. The CDR3 DNA reads TGTGCCACCAGCAGAGATCGTCTTCACGCCGCAGGGACTGAAGCTTTCTTT. It codes for CATSRDRLHAAGTEAFF.